The clone carrying this TCR beta chain has at least ten counts. Its specificity is not known. This record comes from a study of post-analysis software for immune sequencing data. For the study at large: Recorded disease courses covered relapsing-remitting, secondary progressive and progressive-relapsing multiple sclerosis. Some patients had no subtype annotation.

The V end was cut by 8 bases, the J end by 0 bases, with 13 bases between. CDR1 and CDR2 from the germline V gene are LGHDT and YNNKEL (reference sequence). The CDR3 runs to 14 residues. Unique molecular identifiers were built into the TCR beta cDNA libraries. From roughly 1 to 10 million T cells, 400,000 to 500,000 cDNA molecules were obtained. TCRdb itself ran the PCR reads through MiXCR, one entry per CDR3 protein. The repertoire has a few hundred thousand distinct CDR3 sequences, 35% to 40% of them found once; the top ten carry 4% to 6%. Study-wide points: Samples from a shared batch, those prepared together, strongly co-clustered by F measure. Those with multiple sclerosis, the patient group, showed significantly lower normalized Chao1 diversity than controls. Among a handful of TRBV segments more frequent in patients than controls were TRBV5-6, TRBV5-1 and TRBV20-1.

This TCR was recovered from a girl aged 10 to 17 with multiple sclerosis. The sequenced material came from blood. This chain joins TRBV3-1 and TRBJ1-1; no definite D call. Here the CDR3 DNA reads TGTGCCAGCGCGCTTCTTAGCCTGAACACTGAAGCTTTCTTT. It codes for CASALLSLNTEAFF.